The clone carrying this T cell receptor (beta chain) was recorded many times. Its antigen is not known. These data originate in a study of metastatic and nonmetastatic thyroid tumors. The wider study: A comparison of repertoires was made across blood and tumor or nodule tissue from malignant and benign thyroid patients.

The study, taken as a whole, reports: In both blood and tumor samples, TCR beta diversity was reported significantly higher for malignant than benign nodules.

Per the study methods: CDR3 differences across clinicopathological groups were used to build a distant-metastasis classifier for papillary thyroid cancer. MiXCR was used by TCRdb to re-call the PCR reads. For this entry, the V and J calls and clone size follow TCRdb and not the study's own pipeline. The top ten clones hold around 15% of a sample with tens of thousands of clones, roughly 20% of them seen once. No treatment had been given to any patient before thyroid surgery. Germline CDR1 GTSNPN, CDR2 SVGIG (reference sequence). Trimming took off 3 bases at V and 0 bases at J, with 7 bases between the two ends. This CDR3 contains 13 residues.

Material: blood. This clonotype was obtained from a female donor with papillary thyroid cancer or a benign thyroid nodule (not recorded which). Some clones in this sample may be carry-over from other donors' samples. The chain couples TRBV30 to TRBJ2-3; D uncertain. The DNA for the CDR3 is TGTGCCTGGAGGACCGACAGCACAGATACGCAGTATTTT. This encodes CAWRTDSTDTQYF.